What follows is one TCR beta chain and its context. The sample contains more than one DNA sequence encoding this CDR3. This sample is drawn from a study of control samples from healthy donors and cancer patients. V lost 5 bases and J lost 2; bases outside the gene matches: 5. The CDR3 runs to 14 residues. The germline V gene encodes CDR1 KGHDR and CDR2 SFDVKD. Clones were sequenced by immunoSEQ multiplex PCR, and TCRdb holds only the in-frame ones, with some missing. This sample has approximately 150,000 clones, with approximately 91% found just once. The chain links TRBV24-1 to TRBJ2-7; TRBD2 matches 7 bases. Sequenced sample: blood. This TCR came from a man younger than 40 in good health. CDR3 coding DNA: TGTGCCACCAGTGCGCGCGGGGGTGCCTACGAGCAGTACTTC. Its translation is CATSARGGAYEQYF.